This note documents a single TCR beta chain sequence. Antigen unknown. The sample originates from a study of OX40 agonist ivuxolimab in advanced cancers. Study in general: Patients undergoing dose escalation presented with hepatocellular carcinoma, melanoma, renal cell or head and neck cancer. Study results and limitations: Compared with others, partial responders at 0.1-3.0 mg/kg displayed clonal expansion among the lowest. At doses 0.1 to 3.0 mg/kg, CD4+ and CD8+ clones expanded. CD4+ T cells averaged fewer expanded clones than CD8+ T cells.

Libraries were prepared by immunoSEQ multiplex PCR; TCRdb keeps only in-frame clonotypes and omits some of them. Of some 14,000 clones listed, around 93% were seen once; the top ten hold about 22%. Germline CDR1 SEHNR, CDR2 FQNEAQ (reference sequence). V lost 4 bases and J lost 0; bases outside the gene matches: 3. The CDR3 totals 15 residues. The chain has TRBV7-9 and TRBJ2-1; 7 bases agree with TRBD2. This clonotype originated in an adult with an advanced solid tumor such as melanoma, head and neck, liver or kidney cancer. Material: CD4+ or CD8+ T cells sorted from blood, obtained in a trial of the OX40 agonist ivuxolimab. CDR3 coding DNA: TGTGCCAGCAGCTCGGGACTATTCTCCTACAATGAGCAGTTCTTC. It codes for CASSSGLFSYNEQFF. The full variable domain, completed using reference TRBV7-9 and TRBJ2-1, is DTGVSQNPRHKITKRGQNVTFRCDPISEHNRLYWYRQTLGQGPEFLTYFQNEAQLEKSRLLSDRFSAERPKGSFSTLEIQRTEQGDSAMYLCASSSGLFSYNEQFFGPGTRLTVL.